This TCR beta chain emerged from a study of blood T cell repertoires in COVID-19. Across the study: The United States, Italy and Spain provided the acute and convalescent COVID-19 samples. Sample material is recorded as cDNA or gDNA derived from T cells, B-cell-depleted T cells, or PBMCs.

Germline V lookup: CDR1 LGHNA, CDR2 YNFKEQ. The V end lost 0 bases, the J end lost 0 bases, and 7 bases lay between the germline ends. This CDR3 region has 15 residues. As handled by the study authors: Estimation of nucleated cell counts was performed using reference gene primer amplification. Produced via immunoSEQ multiplex PCR; TCRdb's table is partial and in-frame only. The DNA was the basis for D and trimming; V, J and clone size are from that table. The table has about 53,000 clones, about 83% seen once; the top ten hold less than 4%. The origin of this receptor is a man in his forties or fifties with acute or convalescent COVID-19. The sample was peripheral blood. This sequence joins TRBV4-2 and TRBJ2-3; a weak D match, TRBD2 (6 bases). The CDR3 loop reads CASSQEGTSTDTQYF. CDR3 in DNA: TGTGCCAGCAGCCAAGAGGGGACTAGCACAGATACGCAGTATTTT.